Below are 18 T cell receptor beta chains sequenced from a single sample in a study of lymphopenia after photon versus proton radiotherapy (dated 2019 in TCRdb). Libraries were constructed by the immunoSEQ multiplex PCR assay. This is the immuneACCESS table as TCRdb keeps it, with only in-frame sequences that have V and J called. A part of the clones is gone; compared with another copy, unresolved V genes explain less than half, and the rest is unexplained. The sample table holds some 27,000 clones, of which around nine tenths were seen once. The top ten clones comprise more than 45% of the sample. Specimen: peripheral blood, collected from a patient treated with proton-based radiotherapy. These TCRs come from a woman aged 60-70 years with cholangiocarcinoma. Some clones in this sample may be carry-over from other donors' samples.

The chain carries TRBV6-5 and TRBJ2-7; the D gene is possibly TRBD1 (5 bases). Trimming pared 6 bases from V and 5 bases from J, leaving 20 bases between. The CDR3 length is 15 residues. Germline CDR1 and CDR2: MNHEY and SVGAGI. Here the CDR3 reads CASSKIGQTGHEQYF. The CDR3 nucleotides read TGTGCCAGCAGCAAGATAGGACAAACCGGGCACGAGCAGTACTTC.

The rearrangement joins TRBV6-4 to TRBJ2-7; no clear D gene. CDR1 MRHNA and CDR2 SNTAGT come from the germline V gene. The V and J ends lost 5 bases and 0 bases respectively, with 8 bases between them. The CDR3 is 13 amino acids. The CDR3 reads CASSRESSYEQYF. In DNA, the CDR3 is TGTGCCAGCAGTCGAGAAAGCTCCTACGAGCAGTACTTC.

The chain carries TRBV27 and TRBJ1-2; TRBD1 matches at 11 bases. Trimming at V came to 8 bases and at J to 4 bases, leaving 9 bases not matched to a gene. CDR3 length: 15 amino acids. CDR1 and CDR2 from the germline V gene are MNHEY and SMNVEV (reference sequence). The CDR3 region is CASGPGTGGLYGYTF. The CDR3 DNA follows: TGTGCCAGCGGGCCCGGGACAGGGGGGCTCTATGGCTACACCTTC.

V gene TRBV5-1 combines with J gene TRBJ1-2; the D gene is possibly TRBD1 (6 bases). V lost 4 bases and J lost 0, with 7 bases in between. The CDR3 consists of 13 residues. Germline assignment: CDR1 SGHRS and CDR2 YFSETQ. The CDR3 DNA reads as TGCGCCAGCAGCGAGGGGGCTAACTATGGCTACACCTTC. This codes for CASSEGANYGYTF.

This chain links TRBV6-5 with TRBJ2-3, with a possible D match to TRBD2 (5 bases). The CDR3 length is 13 residues. Germline V gene data show CDR1 as MNHEY and CDR2 as SVGAGI. V lost 5 bases to trimming and J lost 5 bases, with 11 bases between them. For the CDR3, the DNA is TGTGCCAGCAGTCGACGGGGAGAAGATACGCAGTATTTT. Its translation: CASSRRGEDTQYF.

The CDR3 sequence is CAISPGSGSNQPQHF. CDR3 nucleotide sequence: TGTGCCATCAGTCCGGGTTCGGGAAGCAATCAGCCCCAGCATTTT. The chain combines TRBV10-3 with TRBJ1-5; no firm D call. V was shortened by 5 bases and J by 1 base, with 12 bases between the two germline ends. This CDR3 has 15 residues. Germline CDR1 is ENHRY and CDR2 is SYGVKD.

This sequence joins TRBV18 and TRBJ1-5; 7 bases agree with TRBD1. CDR3 length: 13 amino acids. From germline, CDR1 is KGHSH and CDR2 LQKENI. The trim removed 3 bases at V and 7 bases at J, leaving 3 bases unmatched. The DNA for the CDR3 is TGTGCCAGCTCACCCTCAGGGGGGCAGCCCCAGCATTTT. This sequence encodes CASSPSGGQPQHF.

This chain uses TRBV27 with TRBJ2-7, with D unclear. Germline V gene sequence: CDR1 MNHEY, CDR2 SMNVEV (reference sequence). Trimming left V 5 bases short and J 0 bases short, with 11 bases between. The CDR3 runs 14 residues. This CDR3 is CASSLARSSYEQYF. CDR3 DNA: TGTGCCAGCAGTCTGGCGAGGTCCTCCTACGAGCAGTACTTC.

This clone was seen only once. The V gene is TRBV27, the J gene TRBJ2-3, with 10 bases fitting TRBD1. The CDR3 contains 18 residues. The trim removed 7 bases at V and 5 bases at J, leaving 18 bases unmatched. The germline gives CDR1 MNHEY, CDR2 SMNVEV (reference sequence). The DNA of the CDR3 is TGTGCCAGCACATCCCTTAGGGTTAGGACAGGGGGGGAAGATACGCAGTATTTT. This sequence encodes CASTSLRVRTGGEDTQYF.

The V call is TRBV6-1, the J call TRBJ2-6; no clear D gene. CDR3 length equals 13 residues. V lost 10 bases to trimming and J lost 0 bases, with 7 bases between them. Germline values: CDR1 MNHNS, CDR2 SASEGT. The CDR3 bases are TGTGCCACCCTCGTCTCTGGGGCCAACGTCCTGACTTTC. It codes for CATLVSGANVLTF.

The rearrangement uses TRBV10-3 and TRBJ2-5, with D possibly TRBD1 on 5 matching bases. Trimming cost V 8 bases and J 3 bases, with 10 bases left between them. The CDR3 is 12 amino acids. Germline-derived CDR1 and CDR2 are ENHRY and SYGVKD. In nucleotides, the CDR3 is TGTGCCATCGGCGACAGCGAAGAGACCCAGTACTTC. Translated: CAIGDSEETQYF.

The genes are TRBV7-9 and TRBJ2-3; D remains ambiguous. The length of the CDR3 is 13 residues. The V gene's germline CDR1 is SEHNR and CDR2 FQNEAQ (reference sequence). Trimming removed 5 bases at V and 6 bases at J, with 12 bases between. CDR3 sequence: CASSAAGVDTQYF. CDR3 in DNA: TGTGCCAGCAGCGCGGCCGGTGTCGATACGCAGTATTTT.

This clone was seen a handful of times. V usage is TRBV7-9 and J usage is TRBJ2-3; the match to TRBD2 covers 7 bases. The CDR3 is made up of 14 amino acids. With 4 bases clipped from V and 5 bases from J, the junction kept 6 bases outside the gene matches. Germline lookup yields CDR1 SEHNR and CDR2 FQNEAQ (reference sequence). CDR3 region: CASSSRLAGDTQYF. In DNA, the CDR3 is TGTGCCAGCAGCTCCCGACTAGCTGGAGATACGCAGTATTTT.

CDR3 loop: CASSQSWPCETQYF. Here the CDR3 DNA reads TGCGCCAGCAGTCAATCCTGGCCATGCGAGACCCAGTACTTC. The V and J genes are TRBV23-1 and TRBJ2-5; D remains ambiguous. TRBV23-1 is known as an ORF, though its function is uncertain. This CDR3 comprises 14 residues. V was shortened by 0 bases and J by 5 bases, with 10 bases between the two germline ends.

This chain connects TRBV7-9 to TRBJ2-7, with TRBD1 matching 7 bases. V was pared by 5 bases and J by 7 bases, with 14 bases of the junction left unmatched. In germline, CDR1 is SEHNR, CDR2 FQNEAQ (reference sequence). The CDR3 covers 15 residues. CDR3: CASSDRQGPPSEQYF. The CDR3 DNA is TGTGCCAGCAGCGACCGACAGGGACCTCCTTCAGAGCAGTACTTC.

The chain carries TRBV5-1 and TRBJ2-5, with D possibly matching TRBD1 (5 bases). Germline V gene lookup returns CDR1 SGHRS and CDR2 YFSETQ. CDR3 length: 16 amino acids. The V end was cut by 4 bases, the J end by 2 bases, with 18 bases between. CDR3 in DNA: TGCGCCAGCAGCCGAACCCCCGACAGTTTGCAAGAGACCCAGTACTTC. Its protein product is CASSRTPDSLQETQYF.

The rearrangement joins TRBV7-3 to TRBJ2-5; D is undetermined. Trimming left V 2 bases short and J 3 bases short, with 7 bases between. The CDR3 is made up of 13 amino acids. Looked up from germline, CDR1 is SGHTA and CDR2 is FQGTGA. The CDR3 is CASSLAPKETQYF. In DNA form, the CDR3 reads TGTGCCAGCAGCTTAGCCCCAAAAGAGACCCAGTACTTC.

The genes are TRBV10-3 and TRBJ2-6, with a tentative D call TRBD2 (6 bases). This CDR3 contains 15 residues. The V and J ends lost 8 bases and 2 bases respectively, with 13 bases between them. Germline V lookup: CDR1 ENHRY, CDR2 SYGVKD. The CDR3 DNA sequence: TGTGCCATCCGCCTGGGAGGAGCTGGGGCCAACGTCCTGACTTTC. Translating it yields CAIRLGGAGANVLTF.